This record covers a single T cell receptor (beta chain). Its antigen is currently unknown. The PCR ran on 60 Vbeta and 13 Jbeta primers. Original processing notes: Later, an analysis found approximately 80 million unique TCR beta chains, and 10 million to 11 million of these were shared. The repertoire was sequenced with immunoSEQ multiplex PCR; TCRdb's copy has only in-frame clones and lacks some. V, J and clone size were drawn from that table, and D and trimming were deduced from the DNA. The data contain some 83,000 clones, under 80% of them singletons. The data are from a study of cytomegalovirus exposure and HLA in healthy donors. Looking at the study overall: Earlier findings included approximately 120 million unique TCR beta sequences obtained from 150 million to 200 million T cells. Overall study results and limits: A missense variant in DCLRE1C was later tied to TCR beta V- and J-gene trimming. A few V segments could not be told apart, such as TRBV6-2 and TRBV6-3, and were left out.

The J segment lost 9 bases and the V segment lost 5 bases, leaving 15 bases of the junction unmatched. The CDR3 is 16 amino acids. Germline CDR1 reads SGHAT; CDR2 reads FQNNGV. The specimen sequenced was PBMCs. The rearrangement uses TRBV11-2 and TRBJ2-1, with 8 positions matching TRBD2. The receptor's source is a man in his sixties in good health and CMV-seronegative. This CDR3 is CASSRSGAFPGGEQFF. CDR3 sequence (DNA): TGTGCCAGCAGCCGTAGCGGGGCGTTCCCTGGTGGTGAGCAGTTCTTC.